This T cell receptor beta chain is drawn from a study of shared clonotypes between healthy human individuals. Turning to the study itself: Three CD4 naive, three CD4 memory, two CD8 naive and one CD8 memory plate were used per donor. Study-level findings and limits: Larger estimated richness was generally seen in naive subsets than in memory subsets.

Germline-derived CDR1 and CDR2 are SGHVS and FQNEAQ. The CDR3 runs to 15 residues. V lost 0 bases and J lost 0, with 9 bases in between. Data came from immunoSEQ multiplex PCR; TCRdb stores just in-frame clones and leaves some out. The sample contains around 1.1 million clones, roughly 74% of which appear only once. Each of the donors was a healthy adult who was HIV-negative and had not had a recent acute infection or vaccination. A remark on this clone: Its antigen is as yet unknown.

The sequenced sample was memory CD4+ T cells from PBMCs. This sample's subset: CD45RA-negative fraction. The J gene is TRBJ2-7, the V gene TRBV7-8, with D hard to call. The receptor was isolated from a man between 18 and 29 years old in good health. Some clones in this sample may be carry-over from other donors' samples. This chain's CDR3 is CASSLAPANSYEQYF. CDR3 coding DNA: TGTGCCAGCAGCTTAGCGCCGGCTAACTCCTACGAGCAGTACTTC.